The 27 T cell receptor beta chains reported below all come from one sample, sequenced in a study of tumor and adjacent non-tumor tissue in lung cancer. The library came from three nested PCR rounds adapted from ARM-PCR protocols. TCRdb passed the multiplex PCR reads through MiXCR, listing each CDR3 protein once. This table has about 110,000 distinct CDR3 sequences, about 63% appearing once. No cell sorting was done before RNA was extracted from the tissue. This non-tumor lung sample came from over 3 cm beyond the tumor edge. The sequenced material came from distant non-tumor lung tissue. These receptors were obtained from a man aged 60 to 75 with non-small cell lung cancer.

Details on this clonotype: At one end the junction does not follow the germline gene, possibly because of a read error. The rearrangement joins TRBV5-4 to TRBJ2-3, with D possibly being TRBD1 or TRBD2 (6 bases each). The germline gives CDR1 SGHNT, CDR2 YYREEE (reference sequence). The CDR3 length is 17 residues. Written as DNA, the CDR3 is TGTGCCAGCAGCTTTAAACCAGGGGCCACTAGCAGAGATACACAGTATTTT. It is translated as CASSFKPGATSRDTQYF.

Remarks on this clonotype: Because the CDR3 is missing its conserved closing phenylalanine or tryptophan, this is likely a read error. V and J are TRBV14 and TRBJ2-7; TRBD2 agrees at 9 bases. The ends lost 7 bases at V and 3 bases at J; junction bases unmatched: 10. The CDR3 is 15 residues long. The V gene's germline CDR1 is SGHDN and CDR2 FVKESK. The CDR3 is CASNPTSGHYYEQYS. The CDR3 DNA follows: TGTGCCAGCAACCCGACTAGCGGACACTACTACGAGCAGTACTCC.

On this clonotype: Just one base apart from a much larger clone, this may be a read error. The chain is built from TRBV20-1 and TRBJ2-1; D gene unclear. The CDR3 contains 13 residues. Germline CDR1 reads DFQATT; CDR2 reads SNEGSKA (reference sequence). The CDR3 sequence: CSARELIRNEKFF. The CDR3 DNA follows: TGCAGTGCTAGAGAACTAATTCGAAATGAGAAGTTCTTC.

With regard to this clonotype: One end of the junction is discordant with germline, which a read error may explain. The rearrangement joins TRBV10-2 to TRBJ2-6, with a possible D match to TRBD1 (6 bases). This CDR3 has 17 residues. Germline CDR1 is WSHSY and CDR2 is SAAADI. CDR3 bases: TGCGCCAGCAGTGGAGGAAACGTGATCTCAGGGGCCAAGGTCCTGACTTTC. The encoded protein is CASSGGNVISGAKVLTF.

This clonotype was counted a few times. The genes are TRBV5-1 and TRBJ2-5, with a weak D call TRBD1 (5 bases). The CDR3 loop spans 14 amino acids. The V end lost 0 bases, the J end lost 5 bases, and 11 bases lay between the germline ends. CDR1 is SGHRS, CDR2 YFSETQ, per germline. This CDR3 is CASSLEGVRETQYF. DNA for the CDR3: TGCGCCAGCAGCTTGGAAGGGGTCCGCGAGACCCAGTACTTC.

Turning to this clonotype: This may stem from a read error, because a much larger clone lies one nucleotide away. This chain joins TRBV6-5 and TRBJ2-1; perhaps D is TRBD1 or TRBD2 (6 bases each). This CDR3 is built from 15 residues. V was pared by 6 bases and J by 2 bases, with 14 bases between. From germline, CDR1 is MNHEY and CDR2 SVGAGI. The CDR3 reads CASSGGGGTYNEQFF. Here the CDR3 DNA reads TGTGCCAGCAGCGGAGGAGGGGGGACCTACAATGAGCAGTTCTTC.

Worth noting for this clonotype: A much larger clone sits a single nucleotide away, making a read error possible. The CDR3 reads CASSYLDRGYQSQHF. The CDR3 nucleotides are TGTGCCAGCAGTTACCTGGACAGGGGATATCAGTCCCAGCATTTT. V usage is TRBV6-2 or TRBV6-3 and J usage is TRBJ1-5, with 9 bases that match TRBD1. CDR1 is MNHEY and CDR2 is SVGEGT in the germline V gene. CDR3 length: 15 residues.

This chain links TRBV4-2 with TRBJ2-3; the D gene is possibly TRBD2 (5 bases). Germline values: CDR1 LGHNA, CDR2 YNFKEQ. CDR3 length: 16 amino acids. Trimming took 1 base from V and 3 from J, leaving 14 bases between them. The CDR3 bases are TGTGCCAGCAGCCAAGGGGCTAGCACTAGTACAGATACGCAGTATTTT. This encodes CASSQGASTSTDTQYF.

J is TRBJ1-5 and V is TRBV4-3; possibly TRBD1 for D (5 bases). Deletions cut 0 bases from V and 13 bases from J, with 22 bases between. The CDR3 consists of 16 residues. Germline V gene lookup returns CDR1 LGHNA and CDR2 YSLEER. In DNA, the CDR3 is TGCGCCAGCAGCCAAGATTTTGGGGCCCGCAATCAGTCTCAGCATTTT. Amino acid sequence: CASSQDFGARNQSQHF.

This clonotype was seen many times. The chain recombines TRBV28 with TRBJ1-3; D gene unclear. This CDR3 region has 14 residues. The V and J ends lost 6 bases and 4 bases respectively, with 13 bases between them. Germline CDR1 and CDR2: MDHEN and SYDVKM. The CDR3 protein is CASRATGKGNTIYF. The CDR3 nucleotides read TGTGCCAGCAGGGCCACGGGTAAAGGAAACACCATATATTTT.

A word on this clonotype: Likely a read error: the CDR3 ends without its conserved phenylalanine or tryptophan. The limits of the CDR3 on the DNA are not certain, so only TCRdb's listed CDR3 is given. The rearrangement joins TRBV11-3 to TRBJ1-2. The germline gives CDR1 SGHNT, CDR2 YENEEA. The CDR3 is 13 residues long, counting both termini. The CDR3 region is CASSLARLDGYIS.

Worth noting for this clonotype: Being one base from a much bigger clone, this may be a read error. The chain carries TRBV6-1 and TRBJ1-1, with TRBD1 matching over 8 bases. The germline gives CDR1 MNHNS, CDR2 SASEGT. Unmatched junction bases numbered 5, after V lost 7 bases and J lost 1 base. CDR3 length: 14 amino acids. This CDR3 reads CASIGQGPNTEAFF. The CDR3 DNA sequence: TGTGCCAGCATCGGACAGGGACCGAACACTGAAGCTTTCTTT.

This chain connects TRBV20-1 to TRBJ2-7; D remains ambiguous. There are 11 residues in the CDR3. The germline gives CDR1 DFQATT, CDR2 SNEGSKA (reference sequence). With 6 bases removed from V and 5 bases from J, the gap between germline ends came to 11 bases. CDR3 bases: TGCAGTGCCTTCCCCGCCAACGAGCAGTACTTC. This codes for CSAFPANEQYF.

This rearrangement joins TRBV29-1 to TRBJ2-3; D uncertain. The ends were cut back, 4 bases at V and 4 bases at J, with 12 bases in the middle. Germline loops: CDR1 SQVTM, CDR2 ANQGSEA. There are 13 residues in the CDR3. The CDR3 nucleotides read TGCAGCGTTGCATCTAAGGTGGCAGATACGCAGTATTTT. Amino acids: CSVASKVADTQYF.

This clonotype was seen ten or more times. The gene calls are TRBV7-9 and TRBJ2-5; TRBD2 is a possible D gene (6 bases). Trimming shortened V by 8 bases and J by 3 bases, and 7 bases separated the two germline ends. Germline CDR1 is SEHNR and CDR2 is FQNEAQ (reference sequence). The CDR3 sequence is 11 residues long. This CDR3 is CASGGEETQYF. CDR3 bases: TGTGCCAGCGGCGGGGAAGAGACCCAGTACTTC.

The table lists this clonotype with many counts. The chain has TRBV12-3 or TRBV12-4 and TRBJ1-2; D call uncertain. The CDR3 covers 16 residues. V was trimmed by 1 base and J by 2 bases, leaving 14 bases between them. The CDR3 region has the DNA TGTGCCAGCAGTTTAGTCAGGACTTCTTCAAACTATGGCTACACCTTC. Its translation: CASSLVRTSSNYGYTF.

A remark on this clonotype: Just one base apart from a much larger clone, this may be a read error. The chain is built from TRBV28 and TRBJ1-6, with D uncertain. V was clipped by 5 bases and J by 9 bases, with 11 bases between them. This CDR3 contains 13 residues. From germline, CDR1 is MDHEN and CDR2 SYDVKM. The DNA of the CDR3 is TGTGCCAGCAGTCCCCGCGGCATTTCACCCCTCCACTTT. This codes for CASSPRGISPLHF.

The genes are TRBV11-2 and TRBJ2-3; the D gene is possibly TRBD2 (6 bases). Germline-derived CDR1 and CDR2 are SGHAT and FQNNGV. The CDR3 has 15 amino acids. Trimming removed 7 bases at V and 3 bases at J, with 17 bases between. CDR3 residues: CASTAGRVTTDTQYF. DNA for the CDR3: TGTGCCAGCACCGCCGGGAGAGTAACTACAGATACGCAGTATTTT.

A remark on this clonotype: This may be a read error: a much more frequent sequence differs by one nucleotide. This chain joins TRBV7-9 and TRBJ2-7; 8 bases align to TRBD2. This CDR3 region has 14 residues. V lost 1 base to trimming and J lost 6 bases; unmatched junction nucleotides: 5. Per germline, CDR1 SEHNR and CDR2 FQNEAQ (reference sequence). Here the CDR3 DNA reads TGTGCCAGCAGCTTAGTGGCGGGAGGTGGCGAGCAGTACTTC. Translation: CASSLVAGGGEQYF.

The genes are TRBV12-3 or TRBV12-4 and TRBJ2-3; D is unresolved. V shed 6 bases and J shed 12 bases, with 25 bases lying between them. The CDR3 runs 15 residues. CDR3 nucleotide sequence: TGTGCCAGCAGCCCCAACAGTGGCCAGGTGAATATCCAGTATTTT. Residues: CASSPNSGQVNIQYF.

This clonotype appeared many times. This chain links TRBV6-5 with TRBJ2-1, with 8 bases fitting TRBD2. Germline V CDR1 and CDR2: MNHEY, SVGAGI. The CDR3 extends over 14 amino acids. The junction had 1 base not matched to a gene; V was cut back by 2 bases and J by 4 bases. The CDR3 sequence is CASSYTGGYNEQFF. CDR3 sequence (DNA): TGTGCCAGCAGTTACACGGGGGGGTACAATGAGCAGTTCTTC.

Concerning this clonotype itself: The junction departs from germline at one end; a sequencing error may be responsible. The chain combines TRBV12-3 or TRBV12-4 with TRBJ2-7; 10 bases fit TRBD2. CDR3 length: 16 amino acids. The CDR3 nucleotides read TGTGCCAGCAGTTTAGGGCCAGCGGGAGGGTCCTACGGGCAGTACTTC. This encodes CASSLGPAGGSYGQYF.

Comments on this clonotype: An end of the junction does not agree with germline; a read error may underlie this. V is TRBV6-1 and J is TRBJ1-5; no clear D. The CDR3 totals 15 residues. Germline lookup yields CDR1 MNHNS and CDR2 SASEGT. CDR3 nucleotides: TGTGCCGGCAGTGCAGACAAACTTGAGAATCAGCCCCGGCATTTT. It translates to CAGSADKLENQPRHF.

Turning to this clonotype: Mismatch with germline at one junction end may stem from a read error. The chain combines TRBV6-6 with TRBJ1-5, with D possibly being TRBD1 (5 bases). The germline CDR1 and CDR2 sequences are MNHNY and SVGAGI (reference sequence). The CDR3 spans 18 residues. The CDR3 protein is CVSSYLPGTPASNQPQHF. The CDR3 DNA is TGTGTCAGCAGTTACCTTCCCGGGACCCCGGCGAGTAATCAGCCCCAGCATTTT.

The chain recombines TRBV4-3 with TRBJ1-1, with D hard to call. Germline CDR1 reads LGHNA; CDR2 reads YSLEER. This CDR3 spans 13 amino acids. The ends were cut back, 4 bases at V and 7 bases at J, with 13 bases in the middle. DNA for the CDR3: TGCGCCAGCAGCCGAGGGAGGGTGGGTGAAGCTTTCTTT. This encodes CASSRGRVGEAFF.

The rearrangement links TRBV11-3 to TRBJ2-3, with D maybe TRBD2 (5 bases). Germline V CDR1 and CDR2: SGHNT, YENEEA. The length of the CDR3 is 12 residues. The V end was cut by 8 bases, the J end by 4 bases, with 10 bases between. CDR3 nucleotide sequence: TGTGCCAGCGTGTCTAGCTCAGATACGCAGTATTTT. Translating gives CASVSSSDTQYF.

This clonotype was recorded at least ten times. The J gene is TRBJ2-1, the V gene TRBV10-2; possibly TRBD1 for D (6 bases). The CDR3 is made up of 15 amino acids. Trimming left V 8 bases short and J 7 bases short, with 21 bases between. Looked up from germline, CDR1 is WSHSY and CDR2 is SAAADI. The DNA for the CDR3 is TGCGCCAGCGTTTCCGGGACACCAAGCTTAAATGAGCAGTTCTTC. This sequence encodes CASVSGTPSLNEQFF.